This passage covers 30 T cell receptor beta chains from one sample sequenced in a study of control samples from healthy donors and cancer patients (TCRdb year 2020). The library relied on the immunoSEQ multiplex PCR assay. Not all clones reach the TCRdb copy of this immuneACCESS table, which keeps in-frame sequences only. Checked studies attribute under half of the gap to unresolved V genes and leave the rest unexplained. For this sample there are about 160,000 clones; approximately 94% appear just once. The ten largest clones take up around 15% of the sample. Sequencing used PBMCs. These receptors were taken from a man between 60 and 75 years old with colorectal cancer.

The chain joins TRBV5-6 to TRBJ2-2; 7 nucleotides match TRBD1. Losses at the gene ends were 4 bases for V and 7 bases for J; bases not matched to a gene: 7. The CDR3 length is 14 residues. Germline CDR1 SGHDT, CDR2 YYEEEE. The CDR3 sequence: CASSRGGRGGELFF. The DNA of the CDR3 is TGTGCCAGCAGCCGAGGGGGCCGGGGCGGGGAGCTGTTTTTT.

The gene calls are TRBV27 and TRBJ1-4, with D maybe TRBD1 (6 bases). Trimming took 4 bases from V and 0 from J, leaving 18 bases between them. The CDR3 is made up of 18 amino acids. Germline V CDR1 and CDR2: MNHEY, SMNVEV (reference sequence). CDR3 region: CASSWKGGPTTTNEKLFF. CDR3 coding DNA: TGTGCCAGCAGTTGGAAAGGGGGACCTACTACAACTAATGAAAAACTGTTTTTT.

This clone appeared a few times. Other nucleotide sequences from this sample produce the same CDR3. V usage is TRBV5-1 and J usage is TRBJ2-2, with 7 bases fitting TRBD1. V trimming: 4 bases; J trimming: 6 bases; junction bases outside the gene matches: 6. The germline CDR1 and CDR2 sequences are SGHRS and YFSETQ. This CDR3 contains 14 residues. CDR3 protein: CASSPDRAAGELFF. The CDR3 DNA sequence: TGCGCCAGCAGCCCCGACAGGGCCGCCGGGGAGCTGTTTTTT.

The chain carries TRBV19 and TRBJ1-2; D call uncertain. The CDR3 sequence is 13 residues long. V dropped 3 bases and J dropped 8 bases, with 13 bases sitting between them. Germline V gene data show CDR1 as LNHDA and CDR2 as SQIVND (reference sequence). CDR3: CASSIGVGAGYTF. CDR3 bases: TGTGCCAGTAGTATTGGGGTCGGAGCCGGCTACACCTTC.

This clone was recorded only once. V is TRBV30 and J is TRBJ2-7; 8 bases match TRBD1. Unmatched junction bases numbered 5, after V lost 2 bases and J lost 2 bases. This CDR3 has 14 amino acids. Looked up from germline, CDR1 is GTSNPN and CDR2 is SVGIG (reference sequence). The CDR3 bases are TGTGCCTGGAGTTCCCAGGGGGCCCCCTACGAGCAGTACTTC. This gives the protein CAWSSQGAPYEQYF.

The chain joins TRBV11-2 to TRBJ2-5; 10 nucleotides match TRBD1. Germline V gene lookup returns CDR1 SGHAT and CDR2 FQNNGV. The CDR3 consists of 15 residues. Losses at the gene ends were 5 bases for V and 4 bases for J; bases not matched to a gene: 7. CDR3 residues: CASSPRTGGRETQYF. The CDR3 bases are TGTGCCAGCAGCCCGCGGACAGGGGGGAGAGAGACCCAGTACTTC.

The rearrangement links TRBV3-1 (or the pseudogene TRBV3-2) to TRBJ1-1; TRBD1 is a possible D gene (5 bases). V lost 0 bases and J lost 9, with 14 bases in between. There are 14 residues in the CDR3. Germline values: CDR1 LGHDT, CDR2 YNNKEL (reference sequence). The CDR3: CASSQDPGRPKAFF. The CDR3, as DNA: TGTGCCAGCAGCCAAGACCCAGGGAGGCCTAAAGCTTTCTTT.

The CDR3 is CASSEARGGPANQPQHF. CDR3 in DNA: TGTGCCAGCAGTGAAGCGCGAGGAGGGCCCGCAAATCAGCCCCAGCATTTT. V usage is TRBV6-1 and J usage is TRBJ1-5; D is unclear. The CDR3 sequence is 17 residues long. Germline V gene sequence: CDR1 MNHNS, CDR2 SASEGT. Trimming removed 0 bases at V and 4 bases at J, with 16 bases between.

The chain is built from TRBV4-2 and TRBJ2-7; D is possibly TRBD1 (6 bases). Trimming cost V 4 bases and J 0 bases, with 13 bases left between them. The CDR3 spans 15 residues. Germline values: CDR1 LGHNA, CDR2 YNFKEQ. CDR3 sequence reads: CASSLGGMGSYEQYF. The CDR3 DNA follows: TGTGCCAGCAGCCTAGGGGGAATGGGCTCCTACGAGCAGTACTTC.

V and J are TRBV6-4 and TRBJ1-2; D possibly corresponds to TRBD1 (6 bases). V shed 1 base and J shed 4 bases, with 19 bases lying between them. Germline V lookup: CDR1 MRHNA, CDR2 SNTAGT. The CDR3 loop spans 17 amino acids. The CDR3 nucleotides are TGTGCCAGCAGTGACTACGACCCACAGGGTGGGGGCTATGGCTACACCTTC. It is translated as CASSDYDPQGGGYGYTF.

The chain combines TRBV5-1 with TRBJ2-3, with D perhaps matching TRBD2 (6 bases). Trimming took off 0 bases at V and 4 bases at J, with 12 bases between the two ends. Germline loops: CDR1 SGHRS, CDR2 YFSETQ. This CDR3 comprises 15 residues. The CDR3, as DNA: TGCGCCAGCAGCTTGGTCAGTTGGGAGGCAGATACGCAGTATTTT. It encodes CASSLVSWEADTQYF.

The V call is TRBV6-2 or TRBV6-3, the J call TRBJ2-1, with D possibly matching TRBD1 (5 bases). Germline CDR1 reads MNHEY; CDR2 reads SVGEGT. The CDR3 consists of 14 residues. V was cut by 6 bases and J by 5 bases, with 14 bases left in between. Written as DNA, the CDR3 is TGTGCCAGCAGCCCCCCCAGGGTTGACAATGAGCAGTTCTTC. It encodes CASSPPRVDNEQFF.

The chain has TRBV2 and TRBJ1-5; 8 bases are a match to TRBD1. The trim removed 7 bases at V and 1 base at J, leaving 15 bases unmatched. The CDR3 extends over 18 amino acids. Germline CDR1 SNHLY, CDR2 FYNNEI. Here the CDR3 DNA reads TGTGCCAGCACCGACTACTTAGACAGGGGAAGAAGCAATCAGCCCCAGCATTTT. This gives the protein CASTDYLDRGRSNQPQHF.

J is TRBJ2-3 and V is TRBV9; D gene unclear. CDR3 length: 15 residues. Germline V gene sequence: CDR1 SGDLS, CDR2 YYNGEE. Between the trimmed V and J ends, which lost 4 bases and 2 bases, there was a span of 14 bases. This chain's CDR3 is CASSYLPGLTDTQYF. DNA of the CDR3: TGTGCCAGCAGCTACCTCCCCGGGCTCACAGATACGCAGTATTTT.

The chain combines TRBV6-5 with TRBJ2-1; 10 nucleotides agree with TRBD2. CDR1 is MNHEY and CDR2 is SVGAGI in the germline V gene. J lost 2 bases, V lost 4 bases, and 5 bases had no gene match. This CDR3 is built from 16 residues. Written as DNA, the CDR3 is TGTGCCAGCAGTTCGTCTAGCGGGGGCCCCTACAATGAGCAGTTCTTC. Translation: CASSSSSGGPYNEQFF.

V usage is TRBV18 and J usage is TRBJ1-1, with 7 nucleotides matching TRBD1. The V segment lost 0 bases and the J segment 8 bases; nucleotides outside the gene matches: 0. Looked up from germline, CDR1 is KGHSH and CDR2 is LQKENI. The CDR3 runs 12 residues. CDR3 bases: TGTGCCAGCTCACCACCGACAGGGGAAGCTTTCTTT. Translating it yields CASSPPTGEAFF.

The count of this clone is one. This rearrangement joins TRBV27 to TRBJ2-2; D is ambiguous. Trimming removed 5 bases from V and 1 base from J, with 14 bases in between. The CDR3 contains 16 residues. Germline CDR1 is MNHEY and CDR2 is SMNVEV (reference sequence). CDR3 region: CASSPYLTQNTGELFF. CDR3 sequence (DNA): TGTGCCAGCAGTCCCTACCTGACACAGAACACCGGGGAGCTGTTTTTT.

The chain recombines TRBV4-1 with TRBJ2-5; 12 bases are shared with TRBD2. V lost 0 bases, J lost 5 bases, and 10 bases stayed unmatched. The CDR3 has 18 amino acids. Germline V lookup: CDR1 MGHRA, CDR2 YSYEKL. The CDR3 sequence: CASSQDLASGGARETQYF. DNA for the CDR3: TGCGCCAGCAGCCAAGATTTGGCTAGCGGGGGGGCCCGGGAGACCCAGTACTTC.

V usage is TRBV12-1 and J usage is TRBJ1-1; TRBD1 is taken as the D call from the table, unchecked against the DNA. TRBV12-1 is a recognized pseudogene. This CDR3 region has 15 residues. The CDR3 DNA reads as TGTGCCAGCAGCTTCGCGGACAGGGGAGACTCTGAAGCTTTCTTT. It is translated as CASSFADRGDSEAFF.

The chain uses TRBV2 and TRBJ1-4; 7 positions match TRBD1. CDR3 length: 15 amino acids. CDR1 and CDR2 (germline): SNHLY, FYNNEI. Germline trimming cut 6 bases from V and 8 bases from J; bases unmatched to any gene: 12. CDR3 residues: CASRSRTSRGEKLFF. In DNA form, the CDR3 reads TGTGCCAGCAGGTCACGGACCTCCAGGGGGGAAAAACTGTTTTTT.

This chain connects TRBV5-8 to TRBJ1-5; maybe TRBD1 (5 bases). The CDR3 covers 15 residues. Germline V lookup: CDR1 SGHTS, CDR2 YDEGEE. The V end was cut by 6 bases, the J end by 5 bases, with 18 bases between. The CDR3 loop reads CASKEAGTYYQPQHF. The CDR3 DNA is TGTGCCAGCAAGGAGGCAGGGACTTATTATCAGCCCCAGCATTTT.

The rearrangement uses TRBV4-1 and TRBJ2-1; D gene unclear. Germline CDR1 and CDR2: MGHRA and YSYEKL. The CDR3 runs to 12 residues. V was shortened by 1 base and J by 7 bases, with 5 bases between the two germline ends. The CDR3 DNA reads as TGCGCCAGCAGCCAAGTAGGGAATGAGCAGTTCTTC. Translated, it gives CASSQVGNEQFF.

The J gene is TRBJ2-2, the V gene TRBV25-1; TRBD1 aligns across 11 bases. With V trimmed by 8 bases and J by 2 bases, 10 bases remained unmatched. Germline-derived CDR1 and CDR2 are MGHDK and SYGVNS. The CDR3 loop spans 17 amino acids. The CDR3 nucleotides are TGTGCCAGCCGCGGACCCGGGACAGGGGGAAACACCGGGGAGCTGTTTTTT. Protein: CASRGPGTGGNTGELFF.

The rearrangement links TRBV7-2 to TRBJ2-7; D not resolved. Trimming took 3 bases from V and 4 from J, leaving 7 bases between them. The germline gives CDR1 SGHTA, CDR2 FQGNSA. The CDR3 totals 12 residues. The DNA for the CDR3 is TGTGCCAGCAGCTTTCGCGGTTACGAGCAGTACTTC. Protein product: CASSFRGYEQYF.

The sample holds one count of this clone. The gene calls are TRBV6-5 and TRBJ2-5, with a possible D match to TRBD1 (5 bases). The germline gives CDR1 MNHEY, CDR2 SVGAGI. V lost 0 bases and J 2 bases, leaving 13 bases between the germline ends. This CDR3 contains 16 residues. The CDR3 DNA reads TGTGCCAGCAGTTACTCTCAGGGCCCACAACAAGAGACCCAGTACTTC. Protein: CASSYSQGPQQETQYF.

The V call is TRBV28, the J call TRBJ1-5, with 9 bases identical to TRBD1. CDR1 is MDHEN and CDR2 is SYDVKM in the germline V gene. V gave up 4 bases and J gave up 4 bases; unmatched junction bases: 2. CDR3 length: 14 residues. This chain's CDR3 is CASSSGQGNQPQHF. CDR3 sequence (DNA): TGTGCCAGCAGTTCGGGACAGGGAAATCAGCCCCAGCATTTT.

The rearrangement uses TRBV27 and TRBJ1-6, with no clear D. V lost 0 bases and J lost 4, with 10 bases in between. The CDR3 runs to 16 residues. Per germline, CDR1 MNHEY and CDR2 SMNVEV (reference sequence). This chain's CDR3 is CASSLSTESYNSPLHF. As DNA, the CDR3 is TGTGCCAGCAGTTTATCCACAGAATCTTATAATTCACCCCTCCACTTT.

Here the CDR3 DNA reads TGTGCCAGCAGCCCGCCTGGGCCCCCGTACGAGCAGTACTTC. Encoded protein: CASSPPGPPYEQYF. The V gene is TRBV9, the J gene TRBJ2-7; D gene unclear. Trimming stripped 4 bases from V and 4 bases from J, with 15 bases between. This CDR3 region has 14 residues. Germline V gene lookup returns CDR1 SGDLS and CDR2 YYNGEE.

The V call is TRBV6-1, the J call TRBJ1-6; unclear D gene. The germline V gene has CDR1 MNHNS and CDR2 SASEGT. This CDR3 spans 17 amino acids. Deletions cut 0 bases from V and 4 bases from J, with 13 bases between. CDR3 sequence (DNA): TGTGCCAGCAGTGAAGCGATCGGAGTTTTATATAATTCACCCCTCCACTTT. Its translation: CASSEAIGVLYNSPLHF.

V usage is TRBV5-1 and J usage is TRBJ1-1; D ambiguous. Germline V gene lookup returns CDR1 SGHRS and CDR2 YFSETQ. V lost 4 bases, J lost 6 bases, and 13 bases lay in between. The CDR3 runs 13 residues. This CDR3 reads CASSRGYTSEAFF. In nucleotides, the CDR3 is TGCGCCAGCAGCCGTGGTTACACCTCTGAAGCTTTCTTT.